This passage covers 12 T cell receptor beta chains from one sample sequenced in a study of shared clonotypes between healthy human individuals. Clones were sequenced by immunoSEQ multiplex PCR, and TCRdb holds only the in-frame ones, with some missing. The data show about 2 million clones, with less than 95% seen just once and roughly 1% held by the top ten. Naivety among CD8 cells was defined by CD45RO negativity and positive CCR7 selection, thereby excluding terminally differentiated effector memory CD45RA+ cells. Specimen: naive CD8+ T cells sorted from blood. These receptors originate from a man aged 18 to 35 in good health.

The chain combines TRBV13 with TRBJ2-1; 8 bases agree with TRBD2. V shed 5 bases, J shed 8 bases, and the junction held 5 bases outside the gene matches. The CDR3 spans 13 residues. Germline V CDR1 and CDR2: PRHDT, FYEKMQ (reference sequence). The CDR3 DNA reads as TGTGCCAGCAGCCCGGGACTAGTCGATGAGCAGTTCTTC. Translation: CASSPGLVDEQFF. The full variable domain, rest sourced from reference TRBV13 and TRBJ2-1, is AAGVIQSPRHLIKEKRETATLKCYPIPRHDTVYWYQQGPGQDPQFLISFYEKMQSDKGSIPDRFSAQQFSDYHSELNMSSLELGDSALYFCASSPGLVDEQFFGPGTRLTVL.

The chain carries TRBV10-1 and TRBJ2-5, with 10 bases aligning to TRBD2. With V trimmed by 8 bases and J by 3 bases, 6 bases remained unmatched. The CDR3 extends over 14 amino acids. CDR1 and CDR2 from the germline V gene are WNHNN and SYGVQD (reference sequence). The CDR3: CASPKAGGEETQYF. Written as DNA, the CDR3 is TGCGCCAGCCCCAAAGCGGGAGGGGAAGAGACCCAGTACTTC.

The V and J genes are TRBV29-1 and TRBJ2-7, with 11 positions matching TRBD2. The CDR3 consists of 16 residues. The germline V gene encodes CDR1 SQVTM and CDR2 ANQGSEA. Losses at the gene ends were 4 bases for V and 2 bases for J; bases not matched to a gene: 10. CDR3 region: CSVVPGLAGLTYEQYF. The CDR3 DNA follows: TGCAGCGTTGTCCCCGGACTAGCGGGCCTCACCTACGAGCAGTACTTC.

The CDR3 DNA is TGCAGCGCGGGACTAGCGGGAGACGAGCAGTACTTC. Translating gives CSAGLAGDEQYF. The V call is TRBV29-1, the J call TRBJ2-7; 14 nucleotides match TRBD2. In germline, CDR1 is SQVTM, CDR2 ANQGSEA. The length of the CDR3 is 12 residues. V was pared by 7 bases and J by 5 bases, with 1 base of the junction left unmatched.

This clone was recorded once. V and J are TRBV7-8 and TRBJ1-2; the D is unclear. V dropped 1 base and J dropped 2 bases, with 14 bases sitting between them. The CDR3 spans 16 residues. Germline V gives CDR1 SGHVS, CDR2 FQNEAQ. The CDR3 protein is CASSLVQAPDNYGYTF. The CDR3 DNA follows: TGTGCCAGCAGCTTAGTTCAGGCCCCAGACAACTATGGCTACACCTTC.

The chain employs TRBV19 and TRBJ2-7; 9 bases agree with TRBD2. There are 14 residues in the CDR3. Trimming took 4 bases from V and 6 from J; bases not matched to a gene: 7. CDR1 and CDR2 from the germline V gene are LNHDA and SQIVND (reference sequence). In nucleotides, the CDR3 is TGTGCCAGTAGTAGGGCTAGCGGGGATCTCGAGCAGTACTTC. It codes for CASSRASGDLEQYF.

This sequence joins TRBV6-5 and TRBJ2-7, with D perhaps assigned TRBD1 or TRBD2 (5 bases each). Germline CDR1 MNHEY, CDR2 SVGAGI. The length of the CDR3 is 16 residues. V was clipped by 0 bases and J by 5 bases, with 17 bases between them. The CDR3 DNA reads as TGTGCCAGCAGTTACTCGGGGGTTGGGATAGTCAACGAGCAGTACTTC. Translating gives CASSYSGVGIVNEQYF.

The chain carries TRBV19 and TRBJ2-7; 8 bases match TRBD2. The trim removed 3 bases at V and 7 bases at J, leaving 8 bases unmatched. Germline lookup yields CDR1 LNHDA and CDR2 SQIVND (reference sequence). The CDR3 covers 14 residues. As DNA, the CDR3 is TGTGCCAGTAGTATGAACGGGAGGGCCGAAGAGCAGTACTTC. Translating it yields CASSMNGRAEEQYF.

The rearrangement uses TRBV7-6 and TRBJ2-2, with D possibly being TRBD1 (5 bases). The CDR3 consists of 17 residues. Per the germline V gene, CDR1 is SGHVS and CDR2 is FNYEAQ. V shed 0 bases and J shed 0 bases, with 11 bases lying between them. The CDR3 loop is CASSLALRGSNTGELFF. The CDR3 DNA reads as TGTGCCAGCAGCTTAGCGCTAAGGGGCTCGAACACCGGGGAGCTGTTTTTT. The variable domain in full, with the rest retrieved from reference TRBV7-6 and TRBJ2-2, is GAGVSQSPRYKVTKRGQDVALRCDPISGHVSLYWYRQALGQGPEFLTYFNYEAQQDKSGLPNDRFSAERPEGSISTLTIQRTEQRDSAMYRCASSLALRGSNTGELFFGEGSRLTVL.

This clone has only one observation. V usage is TRBV4-3 and J usage is TRBJ1-1; D gene ambiguous. The CDR3 covers 14 residues. Per the germline V gene, CDR1 is LGHNA and CDR2 is YSLEER. Trimming stripped 6 bases from V and 1 base from J, with 12 bases between. The CDR3 here is CASSHTGQNTEAFF. CDR3 in DNA: TGCGCCAGCAGTCACACGGGTCAGAACACTGAAGCTTTCTTT.

The chain employs TRBV27 and TRBJ2-3; 8 bases align to TRBD2. Trimming removed 2 bases from V and 0 bases from J; junction bases left unmatched: 4. CDR3 length: 16 amino acids. CDR1 and CDR2 (germline): MNHEY, SMNVEV (reference sequence). For the CDR3, the DNA is TGTGCCAGCAGTTTAGCCCCTAGCGGGAGCACAGATACGCAGTATTTT. It is translated as CASSLAPSGSTDTQYF.

This clone was recorded a few times. The chain recombines TRBV10-2 with TRBJ2-7; D unresolved. CDR1 and CDR2 (germline): WSHSY, SAAADI. Trimming left V 5 bases short and J 6 bases short, with 11 bases between. The CDR3 totals 12 residues. The CDR3 here is CASSTSWGEQYF. In DNA, the CDR3 is TGCGCCAGCAGTACCTCTTGGGGCGAGCAGTACTTC.